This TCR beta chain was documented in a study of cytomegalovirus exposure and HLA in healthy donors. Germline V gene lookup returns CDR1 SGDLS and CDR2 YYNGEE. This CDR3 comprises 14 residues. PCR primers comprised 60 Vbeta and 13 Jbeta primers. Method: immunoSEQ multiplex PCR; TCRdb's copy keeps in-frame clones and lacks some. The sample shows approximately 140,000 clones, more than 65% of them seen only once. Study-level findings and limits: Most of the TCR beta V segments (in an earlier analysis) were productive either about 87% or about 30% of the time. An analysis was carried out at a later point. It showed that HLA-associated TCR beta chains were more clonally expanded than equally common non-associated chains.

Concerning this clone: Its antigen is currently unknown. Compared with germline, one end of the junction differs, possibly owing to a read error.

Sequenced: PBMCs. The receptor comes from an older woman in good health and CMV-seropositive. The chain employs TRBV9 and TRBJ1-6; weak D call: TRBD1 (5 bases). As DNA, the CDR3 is TGTGCCAGCAGCGTAGCCGGGGGATATTCACCCCTCCGCTTT. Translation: CASSVAGGYSPLRF.